The 7 T cell receptor beta chains below come from one sample, sequenced in a study of control samples from healthy donors and cancer patients. The repertoire was sequenced with immunoSEQ multiplex PCR; TCRdb's copy has only in-frame clones and lacks some. The sample totals around 190,000 clones. The sample was blood. The receptors derive from a woman in her twenties or thirties in good health.

The V call is TRBV9, the J call TRBJ1-6, with D perhaps matching TRBD1 (5 bases). Germline CDR1 reads SGDLS; CDR2 reads YYNGEE. V dropped 0 bases and J dropped 6 bases, with 10 bases sitting between them. The CDR3 totals 15 residues. CDR3 sequence: CASSVEGRANSPLHF. DNA of the CDR3: TGTGCCAGCAGCGTAGAGGGGAGGGCTAATTCACCCCTCCACTTT.

J is TRBJ2-1 and V is TRBV9; 9 bases are a match to TRBD1. The CDR3 consists of 14 residues. Germline lookup yields CDR1 SGDLS and CDR2 YYNGEE. Unmatched junction bases numbered 2, after V lost 4 bases and J lost 3 bases. Here the CDR3 reads CASSLGQGYNEQFF. CDR3 sequence (DNA): TGTGCCAGCAGCTTGGGACAGGGCTACAATGAGCAGTTCTTC.

The gene calls are TRBV5-1 and TRBJ2-7, with D possibly matching TRBD1 (6 bases). The CDR3 is made up of 16 amino acids. The germline V gene has CDR1 SGHRS and CDR2 YFSETQ. The V and J ends lost 4 bases and 3 bases respectively, with 20 bases between them. CDR3 residues: CASSLGAVKQDYEQYF. DNA of the CDR3: TGCGCCAGCAGCCTGGGGGCGGTAAAACAGGACTACGAGCAGTACTTC. Drawing the rest from reference TRBV5-1 and TRBJ2-7, the complete variable domain is KAGVTQTPRYLIKTRGQQVTLSCSPISGHRSVSWYQQTPGQGLQFLFEYFSETQRNKGNFPGRFSGRQFSNSRSEMNVSTLELGDSALYLCASSLGAVKQDYEQYFGPGTRLTVT.

The chain links TRBV19 to TRBJ1-4; 7 bases match TRBD1. The CDR3 loop spans 18 amino acids. CDR1 and CDR2 from the germline V gene are LNHDA and SQIVND (reference sequence). V dropped 2 bases and J dropped 8; count of bases not matched to a gene: 17. The CDR3 region is CASSILRGQDRGGEKLFF. As DNA, the CDR3 is TGTGCCAGTAGTATACTGAGGGGGCAAGATCGAGGGGGAGAAAAACTGTTTTTT. Looking up the rest from reference TRBV19 and TRBJ1-4 gives the full variable domain: DGGITQSPKYLFRKEGQNVTLSCEQNLNHDAMYWYRQDPGQGLRLIYYSQIVNDFQKGDIAEGYSVSREKKESFPLTVTSAQKNPTAFYLCASSILRGQDRGGEKLFFGSGTQLSVL.

V gene TRBV6-1 combines with J gene TRBJ1-2, with TRBD1 matching 7 bases. Germline-derived CDR1 and CDR2 are MNHNS and SASEGT. J was trimmed by 2 bases and V by 2 bases; bases with no gene match: 5. CDR3 length: 15 residues. The CDR3 DNA is TGTGCCAGCAGTGAACGAATACAGGGGAACTATGGCTACACCTTC. The encoded protein is CASSERIQGNYGYTF.

The chain recombines TRBV11-2 with TRBJ1-2; no definite D call. CDR3 length equals 15 residues. V gave up 1 base and J gave up 0 bases, with 9 bases separating them. Germline V gene data show CDR1 as SGHAT and CDR2 as FQNNGV. The CDR3: CASSLAGLTNYGYTF. CDR3 DNA sequence: TGTGCCAGCAGCTTAGCCGGATTAACTAACTATGGCTACACCTTC.

The chain recombines TRBV11-2 with TRBJ1-4, with D unclear. Germline V gene lookup returns CDR1 SGHAT and CDR2 FQNNGV. Trimming pared 2 bases from V and 3 bases from J, leaving 10 bases between. This CDR3 is built from 15 residues. As DNA, the CDR3 is TGTGCCAGCAGCTTAATGCAGGCCTCTAATGAAAAACTGTTTTTT. It specifies CASSLMQASNEKLFF.